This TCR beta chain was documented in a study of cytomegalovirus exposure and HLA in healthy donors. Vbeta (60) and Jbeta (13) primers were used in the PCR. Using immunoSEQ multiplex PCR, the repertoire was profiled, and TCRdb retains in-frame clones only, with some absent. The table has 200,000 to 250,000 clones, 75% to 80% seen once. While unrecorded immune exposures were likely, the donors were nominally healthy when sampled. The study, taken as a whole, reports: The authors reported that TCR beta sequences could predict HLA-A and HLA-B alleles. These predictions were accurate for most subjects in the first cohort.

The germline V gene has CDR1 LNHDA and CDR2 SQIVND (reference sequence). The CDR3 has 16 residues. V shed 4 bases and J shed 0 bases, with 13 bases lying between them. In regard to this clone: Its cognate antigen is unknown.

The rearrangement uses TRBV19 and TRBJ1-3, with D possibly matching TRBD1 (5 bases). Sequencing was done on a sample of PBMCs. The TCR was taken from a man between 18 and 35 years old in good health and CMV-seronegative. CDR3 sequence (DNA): TGTGCCAGTAGTACGTCAGGGAAGAGCTCTGGAAACACCATATATTTT. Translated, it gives CASSTSGKSSGNTIYF.